The 30 T cell receptor beta chains reported below all come from one sample, sequenced in a study of PD-L1 blockade in urothelial cancer (dated by TCRdb to about 2017). The time point label here, explained by the study, means: pretreatment peripheral blood. Libraries came from the immunoSEQ multiplex PCR assay. The table comes from immuneACCESS by way of TCRdb, which keeps in-frame sequences with V and J called. Part of the clones is missing from these tables; in studies checked, under half for an unresolved V gene and the rest for unknown reasons. Present in this sample are about 130,000 clones, approximately 84% of which were seen just once. The ten largest clones capture 2.5% to 4% of the sample. This specimen consisted of PBMCs, obtained around atezolizumab (anti-PD-L1) treatment. The receptor source for this set is a man in his forties or fifties with urothelial cancer.

The J gene is TRBJ2-5, the V gene TRBV5-6; 11 bases line up with TRBD2. Losses at the gene ends were 4 bases for V and 7 bases for J; bases not matched to a gene: 21. Germline V gene data show CDR1 as SGHDT and CDR2 as YYEEEE. The CDR3 is 19 amino acids. The CDR3 sequence is CASSHRRTSGPLKEGTQYF. In DNA, the CDR3 is TGTGCCAGCAGCCACCGTAGGACTAGCGGGCCCCTTAAGGAGGGGACCCAGTACTTC.

V is TRBV28 and J is TRBJ2-1; TRBD2 aligns across 9 bases. The V segment lost 6 bases and the J segment 10 bases; nucleotides outside the gene matches: 13. The CDR3 loop spans 15 amino acids. Germline V gives CDR1 MDHEN, CDR2 SYDVKM. The CDR3 here is CASSRRAGGPVEQFF. The CDR3 nucleotides read TGTGCCAGCAGCCGTAGGGCGGGAGGGCCGGTGGAGCAGTTCTTC.

The J gene is TRBJ1-5, the V gene TRBV30; D possibly corresponds to TRBD1 (6 bases). The V end lost 2 bases, the J end lost 6 bases, and 11 bases lay between the germline ends. The CDR3 sequence is 13 residues long. Germline V gene data show CDR1 as GTSNPN and CDR2 as SVGIG (reference sequence). CDR3 DNA: TGTGCCTGGAGTCACAGGGTCGGTCAGCCCCAGCATTTT. Protein sequence: CAWSHRVGQPQHF.

The chain recombines TRBV10-3 with TRBJ2-3; 8 bases line up with TRBD2. The CDR3 length is 13 residues. The germline gives CDR1 ENHRY, CDR2 SYGVKD. Trimming at V came to 4 bases and at J to 5 bases, leaving 2 bases not matched to a gene. This CDR3 reads CAISAAGGDTQYF. CDR3 sequence (DNA): TGTGCCATCAGTGCTGCGGGGGGAGATACGCAGTATTTT.

V and J are TRBV18 and TRBJ1-1; 9 nucleotides align to TRBD1. The germline gives CDR1 KGHSH, CDR2 LQKENI. CDR3 length: 15 amino acids. The V gene end was trimmed by 10 bases and the J gene end by 4 bases; junction bases not matched to a gene: 13. As DNA, the CDR3 is TGTGCCACCCAACGGCGGGACAGGGTTTTCACTGAAGCTTTCTTT. The encoded protein is CATQRRDRVFTEAFF.

This chain links TRBV12-1 with TRBJ2-7; the table's D call, TRBD2, was not checked against the DNA. TRBV12-1 represents a pseudogene. The CDR3 length is 12 residues. CDR3: CASSPAAGEQYF. CDR3 nucleotides: TGTGCCAGCAGCCCAGCGGCGGGGGAGCAGTACTTC.

This clone has a single count. V is TRBV5-1 and J is TRBJ2-2; maybe TRBD1 (6 bases). Trimming took off 4 bases at V and 0 bases at J, with 10 bases between the two ends. The CDR3 totals 15 residues. Germline V gives CDR1 SGHRS, CDR2 YFSETQ. The CDR3 DNA is TGCGCCAGCAGCCCCAGGGGCGCGAACACCGGGGAGCTGTTTTTT. Translated: CASSPRGANTGELFF.

This sequence joins TRBV5-5 and TRBJ2-7; TRBD1 aligns across 7 bases. Trimming at V came to 4 bases and at J to 7 bases, leaving 8 bases not matched to a gene. Germline assignment: CDR1 SGHKS and CDR2 YYEKEE (reference sequence). CDR3 length: 13 amino acids. CDR3 DNA: TGTGCCAGCAGCACGACAGGGCCAGGAGAGCAGTACTTC. Translating gives CASSTTGPGEQYF.

The rearrangement joins TRBV5-1 to TRBJ1-2; TRBD1 aligns across 7 bases. CDR1 and CDR2 from the germline V gene are SGHRS and YFSETQ. CDR3 length equals 12 residues. Trimming at V came to 3 bases and at J to 8 bases, leaving 4 bases not matched to a gene. The CDR3 loop is CASSSDRLGYTF. In DNA, the CDR3 is TGCGCCAGCAGCTCGGACAGGCTGGGCTACACCTTC.

This clone came up a few times. The rearrangement links TRBV19 to TRBJ1-5; perhaps TRBD1 as D (6 bases). Trimming shortened V by 6 bases and J by 5 bases, and 20 bases separated the two germline ends. This CDR3 contains 16 residues. Germline CDR1 is LNHDA and CDR2 is SQIVND (reference sequence). DNA for the CDR3: TGTGCCAGTAGAGGTGCTTTCGGTACAGGGTATCAGCCCCAGCATTTT. Translation gives CASRGAFGTGYQPQHF.

The V and J genes are TRBV28 and TRBJ2-5, with D maybe TRBD2 (6 bases). Trimming removed 9 bases from V and 5 bases from J, with 19 bases in between. CDR1 and CDR2 (germline): MDHEN, SYDVKM. The CDR3 has 14 residues. CDR3 sequence (DNA): TGTGCCAGTTTCAACCGGGAGAGGGGTGAGACCCAGTACTTC. Its translation is CASFNRERGETQYF.

This sequence joins TRBV19 and TRBJ1-5, with 7 bases aligning to TRBD1. In germline, CDR1 is LNHDA, CDR2 SQIVND (reference sequence). This CDR3 comprises 13 residues. J was trimmed by 7 bases and V by 4 bases; bases with no gene match: 4. The CDR3: CASSTNRGQPQHF. The CDR3 bases are TGTGCCAGTAGTACGAACAGGGGCCAGCCCCAGCATTTT.

As for this clone: The junction departs from the called germline gene at one end, perhaps through a read error. This chain joins TRBV7-7 and TRBJ2-1; D is unclear. Germline V lookup: CDR1 SSHAT, CDR2 FNYEAQ (reference sequence). The CDR3 consists of 14 residues. The CDR3 DNA follows: TGTGCTAGCAGCTTAAACTTCGCAGGCAATGAGCAGTTCTTC. It codes for CASSLNFAGNEQFF.

This rearrangement joins TRBV6-1 to TRBJ1-6, with D possibly matching TRBD1 (5 bases). This CDR3 comprises 15 residues. The V gene's germline CDR1 is MNHNS and CDR2 SASEGT. Trimming removed 2 bases at V and 2 bases at J, with 7 bases between. The CDR3 here is CASSEQGTYNSPLHF. The CDR3 region has the DNA TGTGCCAGCAGTGAACAGGGAACCTATAATTCACCCCTCCACTTT.

This clone was seen just once. The chain couples TRBV2 to TRBJ1-6; D not certain. Trimming left V 8 bases short and J 10 bases short, with 15 bases between. Germline-derived CDR1 and CDR2 are SNHLY and FYNNEI. The CDR3 is made up of 13 amino acids. As DNA, the CDR3 is TGTGCCAGCTTGGTTGAGGGTGACTCACCCCTCCACTTT. It specifies CASLVEGDSPLHF.

This chain connects TRBV11-2 to TRBJ1-1; D call uncertain. Germline V CDR1 and CDR2: SGHAT, FQNNGV. The CDR3 runs to 12 residues. Trimming stripped 7 bases from V and 0 bases from J, with 6 bases between. The CDR3: CASKYMNTEAFF. CDR3 nucleotides: TGTGCCAGCAAGTACATGAACACTGAAGCTTTCTTT. The full variable domain, its missing parts supplied by reference TRBV11-2 and TRBJ1-1, is EAGVAQSPRYKIIEKRQSVAFWCNPISGHATLYWYQQILGQGPKLLIQFQNNGVVDDSQLPKDRFSAERLKGVDSTLKIQPAKLEDSAVYLCASKYMNTEAFFGQGTRLTVV.

V is TRBV28 and J is TRBJ2-3, with 9 bases lining up with TRBD2. V lost 7 bases, J lost 4 bases, and 18 bases stayed unmatched. CDR3 length: 18 amino acids. Germline V gene data show CDR1 as MDHEN and CDR2 as SYDVKM. CDR3 residues: CASTKLTGTSQGADTQYF. The CDR3 nucleotides read TGTGCCAGCACCAAGCTGACCGGGACTAGCCAGGGGGCAGATACGCAGTATTTT.

The chain combines TRBV11-2 with TRBJ2-1; D is ambiguous. Germline lookup yields CDR1 SGHAT and CDR2 FQNNGV. CDR3 length equals 14 residues. V lost 7 bases and J 0 bases, leaving 10 bases between the germline ends. The CDR3 nucleotides are TGTGCCAGCACTGAGATGAGCTCCTACAATGAGCAGTTCTTC. Protein: CASTEMSSYNEQFF.

The chain has TRBV5-1 and TRBJ2-6, with TRBD1 as a possible D gene (5 bases). The CDR3 covers 15 residues. Germline CDR1 SGHRS, CDR2 YFSETQ. V lost 4 bases and J lost 0, with 8 bases in between. Here the CDR3 reads CASSRDSSGANVLTF. CDR3 DNA sequence: TGCGCCAGCAGCCGCGACAGCTCTGGGGCCAACGTCCTGACTTTC.

This chain uses TRBV18 with TRBJ1-2; TRBD1 agrees at 8 bases. The CDR3 runs 16 residues. The V gene's germline CDR1 is KGHSH and CDR2 LQKENI. V shed 4 bases, J shed 3 bases, and the junction held 10 bases outside the gene matches. CDR3 loop: CASSRNRGGEDYGYTF. CDR3 coding DNA: TGTGCCAGCTCACGGAACAGGGGGGGAGAGGACTATGGCTACACCTTC.

The chain employs TRBV10-3 and TRBJ2-5; 15 bases are a match to TRBD2. The trim removed 3 bases at V and 4 bases at J, leaving 15 bases unmatched. The CDR3 is 20 amino acids. Per the germline V gene, CDR1 is ENHRY and CDR2 is SYGVKD. The CDR3 DNA sequence: TGTGCCATCAGTGAACCCGGGACTAGCGGGAGGAGCGGCAATCGAGAGACCCAGTACTTC. It is translated as CAISEPGTSGRSGNRETQYF.

V and J are TRBV19 and TRBJ1-5, with D perhaps matching TRBD1 (6 bases). Trimming left V 1 base short and J 8 bases short, with 9 bases between. Germline V lookup: CDR1 LNHDA, CDR2 SQIVND (reference sequence). The CDR3 has 13 residues. The CDR3: CASSIGRGEPQHF. The CDR3, as DNA: TGTGCCAGTAGTATAGGCAGGGGTGAGCCCCAGCATTTT. The variable domain in full, completed from reference TRBV19 and TRBJ1-5, reads DGGITQSPKYLFRKEGQNVTLSCEQNLNHDAMYWYRQDPGQGLRLIYYSQIVNDFQKGDIAEGYSVSREKKESFPLTVTSAQKNPTAFYLCASSIGRGEPQHFGDGTRLSIL.

This sequence joins TRBV10-3 and TRBJ2-7; D might be TRBD2 (5 bases). Per the germline V gene, CDR1 is ENHRY and CDR2 is SYGVKD. Trimming left V 0 bases short and J 5 bases short, with 14 bases between. The CDR3 runs to 15 residues. The CDR3 spells CAISESRQDLDEQYF. The CDR3 bases are TGTGCCATCAGTGAGTCGAGGCAGGACTTAGACGAGCAGTACTTC.

This chain uses TRBV7-9 with TRBJ2-1, with D maybe TRBD2 (7 bases). CDR1 SEHNR and CDR2 FQNEAQ come from the germline V gene (reference sequence). V gave up 4 bases and J gave up 3 bases, with 13 bases separating them. CDR3 size: 15 residues. The CDR3 spells CASSYVGGGYNEQFF. In nucleotides, the CDR3 is TGTGCCAGCAGCTACGTGGGAGGGGGCTACAATGAGCAGTTCTTC.

This clone was detected once. The V gene is TRBV2, the J gene TRBJ1-6; the D gene is possibly TRBD1 (6 bases). The V gene lost 6 bases and the J gene lost 10 bases, with 16 bases spanning the gap. The CDR3 totals 14 residues. Germline CDR1 and CDR2: SNHLY and FYNNEI. CDR3 amino acids: CASRIDRINSPLHF. Written as DNA, the CDR3 is TGTGCCAGCAGAATTGACAGGATCAACTCACCCCTCCACTTT.

The DNA of the CDR3 is TGTGCCAGCAGTGAATACGGGGTCAATCAGCCCCAGCATTTT. It translates to CASSEYGVNQPQHF. The chain uses TRBV2 and TRBJ1-5, with D unclear. Germline-derived CDR1 and CDR2 are SNHLY and FYNNEI. The CDR3 totals 14 residues. Trimming removed 2 bases at V and 3 bases at J, with 8 bases between.

The genes are TRBV9 and TRBJ2-3; unclear D gene. Trimming removed 0 bases at V and 5 bases at J, with 4 bases between. This CDR3 has 12 residues. Per germline, CDR1 SGDLS and CDR2 YYNGEE. The CDR3 sequence is CASSVALDTQYF. CDR3 nucleotide sequence: TGTGCCAGCAGCGTAGCTTTAGATACGCAGTATTTT.

This chain joins TRBV2 and TRBJ2-5, with 10 bases that match TRBD2. Germline assignment: CDR1 SNHLY and CDR2 FYNNEI. Trimming cost V 8 bases and J 4 bases; bases outside gene matches: 4. The CDR3 totals 13 residues. CDR3 amino acids: CASLSGRLETQYF. CDR3 sequence (DNA): TGTGCCAGCCTTAGCGGGAGGTTAGAGACCCAGTACTTC.

This chain joins TRBV11-3 and TRBJ2-1; 10 bases match TRBD2. The CDR3 runs to 15 residues. Per germline, CDR1 SGHNT and CDR2 YENEEA. With V trimmed by 6 bases and J by 1 base, 3 bases remained unmatched. The CDR3 is CASSLSGRSYNEQFF. The CDR3 nucleotides read TGTGCCAGCAGTCTTAGCGGGAGGTCCTACAATGAGCAGTTCTTC.

The chain links TRBV6-1 to TRBJ1-6, with D possibly matching TRBD1 (5 bases). The germline V and J ends were trimmed by 1 base and 2 bases, with 15 bases remaining between them. The CDR3 is 18 amino acids. Germline V gives CDR1 MNHNS, CDR2 SASEGT. The CDR3: CASSEGIWGGTYNSPLHF. The DNA for the CDR3 is TGTGCCAGCAGTGAAGGAATTTGGGGGGGGACCTATAATTCACCCCTCCACTTT.